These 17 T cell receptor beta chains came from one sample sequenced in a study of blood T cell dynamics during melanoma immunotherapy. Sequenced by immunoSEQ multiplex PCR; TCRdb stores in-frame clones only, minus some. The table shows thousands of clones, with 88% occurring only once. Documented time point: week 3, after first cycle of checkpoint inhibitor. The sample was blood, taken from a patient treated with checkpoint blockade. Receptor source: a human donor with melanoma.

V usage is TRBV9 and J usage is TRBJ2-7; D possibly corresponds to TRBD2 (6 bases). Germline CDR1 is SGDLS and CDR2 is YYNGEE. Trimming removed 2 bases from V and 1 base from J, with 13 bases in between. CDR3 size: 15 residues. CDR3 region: CASSVQPGLSYEQYF. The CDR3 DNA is TGTGCCAGCAGCGTTCAACCGGGACTTTCCTACGAGCAGTACTTC.

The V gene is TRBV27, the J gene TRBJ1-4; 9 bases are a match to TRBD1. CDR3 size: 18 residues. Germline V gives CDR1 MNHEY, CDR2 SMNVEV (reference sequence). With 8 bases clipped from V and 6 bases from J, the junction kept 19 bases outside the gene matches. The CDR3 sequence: CASGVYTGGGRSDEKLFF. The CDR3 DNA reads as TGTGCCAGCGGAGTTTATACAGGGGGCGGTCGTTCTGATGAAAAACTGTTTTTT.

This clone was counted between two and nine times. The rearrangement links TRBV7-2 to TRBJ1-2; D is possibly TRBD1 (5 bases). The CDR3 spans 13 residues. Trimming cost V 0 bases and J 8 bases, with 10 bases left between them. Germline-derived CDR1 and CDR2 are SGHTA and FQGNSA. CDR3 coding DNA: TGTGCCAGCAGCTTAGCCCGGGACGGGGGCTACACCTTC. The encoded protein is CASSLARDGGYTF.

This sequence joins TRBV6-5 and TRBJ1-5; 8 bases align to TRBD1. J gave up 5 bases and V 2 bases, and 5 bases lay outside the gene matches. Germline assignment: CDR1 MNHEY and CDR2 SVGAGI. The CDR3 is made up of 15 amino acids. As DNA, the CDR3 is TGTGCCAGCAGTTACACGACAGGGGCGGATCAGCCCCAGCATTTT. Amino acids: CASSYTTGADQPQHF.

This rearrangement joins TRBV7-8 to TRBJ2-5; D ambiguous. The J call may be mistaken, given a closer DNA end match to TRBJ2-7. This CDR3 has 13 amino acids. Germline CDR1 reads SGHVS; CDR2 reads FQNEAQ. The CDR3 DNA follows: TGTGCCAGCAGCTTATCAGAAGGGTACGAGCAGTACTTC. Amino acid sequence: CASSLSEGYEQYF.

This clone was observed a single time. The CDR3 spells CASSLTGQSYGYTF. The CDR3 nucleotides read TGTGCCAGCAGCTTGACCGGACAGAGCTATGGCTACACCTTC. V is TRBV5-6 and J is TRBJ1-2; D perhaps matches TRBD1 (6 bases). CDR3 length: 14 amino acids. Between the trimmed V and J ends, which lost 1 base and 4 bases, there was a span of 11 bases. CDR1 is SGHDT and CDR2 is YYEEEE in the germline V gene.

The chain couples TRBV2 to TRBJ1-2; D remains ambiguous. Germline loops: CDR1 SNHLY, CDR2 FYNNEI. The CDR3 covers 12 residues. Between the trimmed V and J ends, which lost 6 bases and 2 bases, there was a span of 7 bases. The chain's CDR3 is CASSDQNYGYTF. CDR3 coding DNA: TGTGCCAGCAGCGACCAGAACTATGGCTACACCTTC.

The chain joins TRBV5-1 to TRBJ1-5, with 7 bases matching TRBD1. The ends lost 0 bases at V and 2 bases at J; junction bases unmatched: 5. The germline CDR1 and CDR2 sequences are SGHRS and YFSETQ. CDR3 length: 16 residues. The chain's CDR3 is CASSLVRTGGNQPQHF. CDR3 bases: TGCGCCAGCAGCTTGGTACGGACAGGCGGCAATCAGCCCCAGCATTTT.

The CDR3 is CASWSGTGGRTEAFF. CDR3 nucleotide sequence: TGCGCCAGCTGGTCCGGGACAGGGGGCCGGACTGAAGCTTTCTTT. The chain couples TRBV5-1 to TRBJ1-1; TRBD1 matches 12 bases. Per the germline V gene, CDR1 is SGHRS and CDR2 is YFSETQ. This CDR3 has 15 amino acids. Germline trimming cut 7 bases from V and 5 bases from J; bases unmatched to any gene: 9.

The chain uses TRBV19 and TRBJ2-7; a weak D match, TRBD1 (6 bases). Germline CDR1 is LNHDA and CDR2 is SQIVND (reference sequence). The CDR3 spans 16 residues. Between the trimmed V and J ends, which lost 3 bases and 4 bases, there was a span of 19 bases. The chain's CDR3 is CASSIRAGTIPYEQYF. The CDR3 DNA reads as TGTGCCAGTAGTATCAGAGCAGGGACAATACCGTACGAGCAGTACTTC. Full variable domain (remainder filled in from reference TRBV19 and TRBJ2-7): DGGITQSPKYLFRKEGQNVTLSCEQNLNHDAMYWYRQDPGQGLRLIYYSQIVNDFQKGDIAEGYSVSREKKESFPLTVTSAQKNPTAFYLCASSIRAGTIPYEQYFGPGTRLTVT.

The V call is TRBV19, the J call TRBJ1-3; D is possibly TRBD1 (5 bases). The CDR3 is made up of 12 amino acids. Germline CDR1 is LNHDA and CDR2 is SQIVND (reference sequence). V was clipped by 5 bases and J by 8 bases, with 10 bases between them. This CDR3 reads CASSPWGDTIYF. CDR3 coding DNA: TGTGCCAGTAGTCCTTGGGGGGACACCATATATTTT.

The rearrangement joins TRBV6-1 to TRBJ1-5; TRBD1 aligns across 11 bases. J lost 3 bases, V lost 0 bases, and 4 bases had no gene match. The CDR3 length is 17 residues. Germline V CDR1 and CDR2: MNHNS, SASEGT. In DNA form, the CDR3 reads TGTGCCAGCAGTGAAGCGCCGGACAGGGGGCTCAATCAGCCCCAGCATTTT. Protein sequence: CASSEAPDRGLNQPQHF.

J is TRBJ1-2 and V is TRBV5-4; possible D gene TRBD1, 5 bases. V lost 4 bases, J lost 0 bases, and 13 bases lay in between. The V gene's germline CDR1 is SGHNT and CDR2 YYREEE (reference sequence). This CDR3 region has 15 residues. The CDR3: CASSRQGGSNYGYTF. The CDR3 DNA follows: TGTGCCAGCAGCCGTCAGGGAGGTTCTAACTATGGCTACACCTTC.

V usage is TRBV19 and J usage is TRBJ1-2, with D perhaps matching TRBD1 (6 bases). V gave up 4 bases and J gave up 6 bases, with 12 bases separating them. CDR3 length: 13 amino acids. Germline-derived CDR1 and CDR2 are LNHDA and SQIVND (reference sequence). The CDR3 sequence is CASSKGGQDGYTF. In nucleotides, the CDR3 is TGTGCCAGTAGTAAAGGGGGTCAGGATGGCTACACCTTC.

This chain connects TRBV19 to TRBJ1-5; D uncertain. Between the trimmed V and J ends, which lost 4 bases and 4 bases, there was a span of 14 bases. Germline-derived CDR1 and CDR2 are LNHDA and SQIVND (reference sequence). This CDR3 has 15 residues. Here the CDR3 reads CASSTPPGRNQPQHF. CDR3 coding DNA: TGTGCCAGTAGTACACCCCCGGGCAGAAATCAGCCCCAGCATTTT.

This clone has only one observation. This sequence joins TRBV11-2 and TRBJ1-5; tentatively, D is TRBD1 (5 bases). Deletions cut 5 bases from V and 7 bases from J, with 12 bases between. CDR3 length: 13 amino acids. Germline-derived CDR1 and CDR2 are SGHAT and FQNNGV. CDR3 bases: TGTGCCAGCAGCGAGCAGGGTGGACAGCCCCAGCATTTT. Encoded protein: CASSEQGGQPQHF. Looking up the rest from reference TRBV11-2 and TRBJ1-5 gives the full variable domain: EAGVAQSPRYKIIEKRQSVAFWCNPISGHATLYWYQQILGQGPKLLIQFQNNGVVDDSQLPKDRFSAERLKGVDSTLKIQPAKLEDSAVYLCASSEQGGQPQHFGDGTRLSIL.

CDR3 loop: CASSQNFDRGNTEAFF. CDR3 DNA: TGCGCCAGCAGCCAAAATTTTGACAGGGGGAACACTGAAGCTTTCTTT. The chain has TRBV4-3 and TRBJ1-1; TRBD1 matches 8 bases. V shed 2 bases and J 1 base; nucleotides not matched to a gene: 6. Looked up from germline, CDR1 is LGHNA and CDR2 is YSLEER. The CDR3 contains 16 residues.